This TCR beta chain derives from a study of OX40 agonist ivuxolimab in advanced cancers. Study results and limitations: Expanded peripheral T-cell antigen specificity went undetermined.

Trimming cost V 1 base and J 5 bases, with 11 bases left between them. This CDR3 contains 15 residues. Germline CDR1 is ENHRY and CDR2 is SYGVKD. The assay was immunoSEQ multiplex PCR, and TCRdb's table has in-frame clones only and misses some. This table holds roughly 77,000 clones, approximately 84% found once. On this clone: Antigen unknown.

Sample: CD4+ or CD8+ T cells sorted from blood, taken in a trial of the OX40 agonist ivuxolimab. This TCR was sampled from an adult with an advanced solid tumor such as melanoma, head and neck, liver or kidney cancer. The chain employs TRBV10-3 and TRBJ1-4; no firm D call. CDR3 sequence (DNA): TGTGCCATCAGTGAGTTCGGCGGCAGCAATGAAAAACTGTTTTTT. Its protein product is CAISEFGGSNEKLFF.